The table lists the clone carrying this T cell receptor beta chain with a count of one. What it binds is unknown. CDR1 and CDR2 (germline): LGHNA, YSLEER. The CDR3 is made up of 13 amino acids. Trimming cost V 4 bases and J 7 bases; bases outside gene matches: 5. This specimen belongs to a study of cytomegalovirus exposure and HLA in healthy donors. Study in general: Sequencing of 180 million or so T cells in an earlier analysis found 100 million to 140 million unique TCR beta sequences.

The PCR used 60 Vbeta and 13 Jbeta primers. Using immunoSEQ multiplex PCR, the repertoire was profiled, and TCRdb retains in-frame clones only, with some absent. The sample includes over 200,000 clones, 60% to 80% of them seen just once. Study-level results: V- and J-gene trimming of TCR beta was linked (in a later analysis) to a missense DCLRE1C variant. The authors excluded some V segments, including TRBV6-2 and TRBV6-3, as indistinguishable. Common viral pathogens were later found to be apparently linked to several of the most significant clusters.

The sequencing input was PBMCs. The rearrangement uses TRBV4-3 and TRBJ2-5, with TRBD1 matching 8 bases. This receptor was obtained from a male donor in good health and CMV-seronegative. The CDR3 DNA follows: TGCGCCAGCAGCCCACAGGGGGGAGGGACCCAGTACTTC. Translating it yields CASSPQGGGTQYF.